This TCR beta chain was captured in a study of regulatory T cells in long-lasting Graves disease (dated by TCRdb to the early 2020s). About the investigation overall: Persistent Graves' disease was defined as persistently positive TSH receptor autoantibodies together with antithyroid drug treatment for over 5 years. Peripheral blood TCR sequencing and RNA sequencing compared persistent Graves' disease patients with newly diagnosed Graves' disease patients. The study was registered as a clinical trial and conducted in China. TCR sequencing covered 13 persistent and approximately 20 newly diagnosed Graves' disease patients, 33 samples in total. On average, persistent Graves' disease patients in the clinical cohort had been on antithyroid drugs for approximately ten years.

The library came from multiplex PCR. The sample was run on an Illumina HiSeq 4000. TCR beta libraries were built with iRepertoire HTBI primers and Arm-PCR amplification of CDR3 regions. Before sequencing, the PCR products underwent gel purification. Per the authors' processing: A total of fewer than 70 TRBV and some 13 TRBJ segments were identified across samples and were used for gene usage analysis of CDR3 amino acid clonotypes. COPE and FqMerger were used to merge the filtered high-quality paired reads into contigs. Contigs were aligned with BLAST to IMGT TRBV, TRBD and TRBJ reference genes, and CDR3 was defined per IMGT. Any clonotype with a frequency above 0.1% was counted as a highly expanded clone. Shannon entropy served as the measure of repertoire diversity, while the Gini coefficient captured V-J evenness. A clonotype was considered public if more than one individual shared it. The public sequencing data were trimmed at Q25 with fastp and processed into clonotypes with MiXCR by TCRdb, which kept only in-frame beta chains. Each entry is one CDR3 protein sequence, shown with its most common DNA and genes. TCRdb, not the original authors, processed these V and J calls. The sample table lists roughly 450,000 distinct CDR3 sequences, under 25% of them with a count of one. The top ten clonotypes cover over 7.5% of the sample.

V loses 5 bases, J loses 6 bases, and the germline ends lie 16 bases apart. The CDR3 sequence holds 14 residues, the cysteine and phenylalanine included. This entry keeps only the CDR3 DNA: 42 bases, framed from base 1. The germline V gene sets CDR1 to SGHTA and CDR2 to FQGTGA. The time point label corresponds to: persistent/refractory GD, antithyroid drugs over 5 years with positive TRAb. For both TCR sequencing and RNA sequencing, RNA was extracted from PBMCs in TRIzol. The diagnosis of Graves' disease followed American Thyroid Association guidelines. The patients came from an endocrinology department in Xi'an, China. Each patient gave approximately 10 milliliters of peripheral blood, collected in an EDTA anticoagulant tube. Ficoll Paque Plus density gradient separation was used to isolate PBMCs, and no additional T cell sorting was done. RNA quality was checked with an Agilent 2100 Bioanalyzer and agarose gel, and concentration with a NanoDrop 2000.

A word on this clonotype: The specificity of this receptor is unknown. Within one base of it there is no much larger clone, and no base qualities were kept.

Overall study results and their limits: Sequencing and analysis were restricted to the TCR beta chain. Peripheral blood alone was examined, since thyroid tissue, which constituted the primary lesion, could not be accessed. Persistent disease showed preferential use of TRBV28, TRBJ1-2 and TRBJ2-5, whereas newly diagnosed disease favored TRBV20-1 and TRBJ2-1. The small sample size was acknowledged by the authors as a limitation that may reduce accuracy. Persistent patients shared more public clonotypes among themselves (roughly 2,700) than newly diagnosed patients did (more than 950). Compared with newly diagnosed patients, persistent Graves' disease patients had lower TCR Shannon entropy and fewer highly expanded clones, which suggests clonal expansion.

Sequenced material: peripheral blood mononuclear cells (PBMCs), taken when the disease was refractory, from a patient treated with antithyroid drugs. This TCR was recovered from a female donor with Graves disease. The V and J segments used are TRBV7-3 and TRBJ1-1; there is no confident call for the D gene. The sequenced DNA is TGTGCCAGCAGCCCCAATCCGCGTGCTCCTGAAGCTTTCTTT. The encoded protein is CASSPNPRAPEAFF. The full variable domain, completed from the reference TRBV7-3 and TRBJ1-1 proteins outside the CDR3, reads GAGVSQTPSNKVTEKGKYVELRCDPISGHTALYWYRQSLGQGPEFLIYFQGTGAADDSGLPNDRFFAVRPEGSVSTLKIQRTERGDSAVYLCASSPNPRAPEAFFGQGTRLTVV.